This T cell receptor beta chain was identified during a study of cytomegalovirus exposure and HLA in healthy donors. Overall study findings and caveats: It was reported that TCR beta sequences correctly inferred the HLA-A and HLA-B alleles for most subjects.

The CDR3 is made up of 14 amino acids. In germline, CDR1 is MNHEY, CDR2 SMNVEV (reference sequence). Regarding this clone: Its antigen remains unidentified. The junction differs from germline at one of its ends, possibly a read error.

Use of 60 Vbeta and 13 Jbeta primers characterized the PCR. Per the original data handling: The authors later counted 65 million to 90 million unique TCR beta chains, roughly 11 million of them shared. Produced via immunoSEQ multiplex PCR; TCRdb's table is partial and in-frame only. V and J calls and clone size are copied from that table; D and trimming were computed from the DNA. The table has 20,000 to 25,000 clones, roughly three quarters seen once; the top ten hold 4.5%. The V gene is TRBV27, the J gene TRBJ2-7; tentatively, D is TRBD1 (6 bases). This receptor was identified in a male donor in good health and CMV-seronegative. Specimen: PBMCs. This CDR3 reads CASRREQGPYGQYF. CDR3 DNA: TGTGCCAGCAGAAGAGAACAGGGACCCTACGGGCAGTACTTC.